The rows below give T cell receptor delta chains drawn from one sample of a study of Vδ1+ human thymocytes. TCRdb ran CATT on the multiplex PCR reads. The table lists tens of thousands of delta-chain clones, about a sixth of them singletons, with under 0.55% in the top ten. The source material was Vdelta1+ gamma-delta thymocytes from the thymus. The receptor source for this set is a boy under two years old who had congenital heart surgery. CDR3s include the opening cysteine and the closing phenylalanine or tryptophan. Fields, in order: J gene, clone size, D gene, V gene, CDR3 DNA, CDR3 protein. The D gene is left open where the match is weak. Size is omitted from some rows. Given values are once, few, many or a class for expanded clones.

J gene: TRDJ1; clone size: few; D gene: NA; V gene: TRDV1; CDR3 DNA: TGTGCTCTTGGGGAAATCGGTGGGCTCATCTTT; CDR3 protein: CALGEIGGLIF
J gene: TRDJ1; clone size: NA; D gene: TRDD3; V gene: TRDV1; CDR3 DNA: TGTGCTCTTGGGGAAGGGGCTTACTGGGGGATACCTCGGGCCGATAAACTCATCTTT; CDR3 protein: CALGEGAYWGIPRADKLIF
J gene: TRDJ1; clone size: NA; D gene: TRDD3; V gene: TRDV1; CDR3 DNA: TGTGCTCTTGGGCGCCCTCCGGGCCACTGGGGGATATGGTACACCGATAAACTCATCTTT; CDR3 protein: CALGRPPGHWGIWYTDKLIF
J gene: TRDJ1; clone size: NA; D gene: TRDD3; V gene: TRDV1; CDR3 DNA: TGTGCTCTTGGGTCCCGTCCCGAGGGGGCTGGACTTACTGGGGGATACTATAAACTCATCTTT; CDR3 protein: CALGSRPEGAGLTGGYYKLIF
J gene: TRDJ1; clone size: NA; D gene: NA; V gene: TRDV1; CDR3 DNA: TGTGCTCTTGGGGCAACTCCGGCCCCCACCGATAAACTCATCTTT; CDR3 protein: CALGATPAPTDKLIF
J gene: TRDJ1; clone size: few; D gene: NA; V gene: TRDV1; CDR3 DNA: TGTGCTCTTGGGACCCCTGGGGCTGGGGACGCCGATAAACTCATCTTT; CDR3 protein: CALGTPGAGDADKLIF
J gene: TRDJ1; clone size: NA; D gene: NA; V gene: TRDV1; CDR3 DNA: TGTGCTCTTGGGGACCCCTCCCTTCGGGCGATACAGGCCCCTCGGTCCGATAAACTCATCTTT; CDR3 protein: CALGDPSLRAIQAPRSDKLIF
J gene: TRDJ1; clone size: few; D gene: TRDD3; V gene: TRDV1; CDR3 DNA: TGTGCTCTTGGGGCCCCCAAGGGCTACTGGGGGATTGGTGGTAAACTCATCTTT; CDR3 protein: CALGAPKGYWGIGGKLIF
J gene: TRDJ1; clone size: few; D gene: TRDD2; V gene: TRDV1; CDR3 DNA: TGTGCTCTTGGGGAAGGAAGGCCTTCCTACTATGTCACCGATAAACTCATCTTT; CDR3 protein: CALGEGRPSYYVTDKLIF
J gene: TRDJ1; clone size: few; D gene: NA; V gene: TRAV29/DV5; CDR3 DNA: NA; CDR3 protein: CSVLLCSKPRFENWGMYTDKLIF
J gene: TRDJ1; clone size: few; D gene: TRDD3; V gene: TRDV1; CDR3 DNA: TGTGCTCTTGGGGCACCGGGATACTGGAGTAAACTCATCTTT; CDR3 protein: CALGAPGYWSKLIF
J gene: TRDJ1; clone size: NA; D gene: TRDD2; V gene: TRDV1; CDR3 DNA: TGTGCTCTTGGGGAAGGACCTTCCTACTTTTTACTGGGGAACACCGATAAACTCATCTTT; CDR3 protein: CALGEGPSYFLLGNTDKLIF
J gene: TRDJ1; clone size: NA; D gene: NA; V gene: TRDV1; CDR3 DNA: TGTGCTCTTGGGGAGACCCGCCTCATCCCAAAAACGACCGATAAACTCATCTTT; CDR3 protein: CALGETRLIPKTTDKLIF
J gene: TRDJ1; clone size: NA; D gene: NA; V gene: TRDV1; CDR3 DNA: TGTGCTCTTGGGGAACTACCGCTCAATATCGGTAAACTCATCTTT; CDR3 protein: CALGELPLNIGKLIF
J gene: TRDJ1; clone size: NA; D gene: NA; V gene: TRDV1; CDR3 DNA: TGTGCTCTTGGGGAACTGTCCCCCGACCCCGATAAACTCATCTTT; CDR3 protein: CALGELSPDPDKLIF
J gene: TRDJ1; clone size: NA; D gene: NA; V gene: TRAV29/DV5; CDR3 DNA: NA; CDR3 protein: CSVLLCRKRSYSSGERDTDKLIF
J gene: TRDJ1; clone size: NA; D gene: TRDD3; V gene: TRDV1; CDR3 DNA: TGTGCTCTTGGGGAACTCTGGGGGACAACCGATAAACTCATCTTT; CDR3 protein: CALGELWGTTDKLIF
J gene: TRDJ1; clone size: few; D gene: NA; V gene: TRDV1; CDR3 DNA: TGTGCTCTTGGGGAACTCCGTCCCCGGGGGGAAGGAGCCACCGATAAACTCATCTTT; CDR3 protein: CALGELRPRGEGATDKLIF
J gene: TRDJ1; clone size: NA; D gene: TRDD3; V gene: TRDV1; CDR3 DNA: TGTGCTCTTGGGGAACTGAGTCCTTACTTCGGTACTGGGGGACAGGGGGATAAACTCATCTTT; CDR3 protein: CALGELSPYFGTGGQGDKLIF
J gene: TRDJ1; clone size: NA; D gene: NA; V gene: TRDV1; CDR3 DNA: TGTGCTCTTCGTTCTGACTGTATTACTGGGCCCCCATCGGAGTACACCGATAAACTCATCTTT; CDR3 protein: CALRSDCITGPPSEYTDKLIF
J gene: TRDJ1; clone size: few; D gene: NA; V gene: TRDV1; CDR3 DNA: TGTGCTCTTGGGGAACTAACCGTTCGGGGGTGGGCCCTCGATAAACTCATCTTT; CDR3 protein: CALGELTVRGWALDKLIF
J gene: TRDJ1; clone size: NA; D gene: TRDD2; V gene: TRDV1; CDR3 DNA: TGTGCTCTTGGGGATTCAGTCACCTTCCTACTGAGGGACGACAAACCCCATTACACCGATAAACTCATCTTT; CDR3 protein: CALGDSVTFLLRDDKPHYTDKLIF
J gene: TRDJ1; clone size: few; D gene: TRDD3; V gene: TRDV1; CDR3 DNA: TGTGCTCTTGGGGACCAGCTGATTCTGGGGATACTCTTACGCACCGATAAACTCATCTTT; CDR3 protein: CALGDQLILGILLRTDKLIF
J gene: TRDJ1; clone size: NA; D gene: TRDD3; V gene: TRDV1; CDR3 DNA: TGTGCTCTTGGGGAACTTCGGCCCGATGAGTGGGGGATAAGGGGCGATAAACTCATCTTT; CDR3 protein: CALGELRPDEWGIRGDKLIF
J gene: TRDJ1; clone size: few; D gene: TRDD3; V gene: TRDV1; CDR3 DNA: TGTGCTCTTGGGGAACCAACTAGGCCTACCCTGTACTGGGGGTACCCCCCTGGTGCCGATAAACTCATCTTT; CDR3 protein: CALGEPTRPTLYWGYPPGADKLIF
J gene: TRDJ1; clone size: NA; D gene: NA; V gene: TRDV1; CDR3 DNA: TGTGCTCTTGGGGGGGTCTGGAGCTACGTATGGAGGGGTGCCGATAAACTCATCTTT; CDR3 protein: CALGGVWSYVWRGADKLIF
J gene: TRDJ1; clone size: few; D gene: TRDD3; V gene: TRDV1; CDR3 DNA: TGTGCTCTTGGGGAACTGACGGCGACTGGGGATATGAACACCGATAAACTCATCTTT; CDR3 protein: CALGELTATGDMNTDKLIF
J gene: TRDJ1; clone size: NA; D gene: TRDD3; V gene: TRDV1; CDR3 DNA: TGTGCTCTTGGGACCCGCATTCACACTGGGGGAAGATGTACAAGGGACGATAAACTCATCTTT; CDR3 protein: CALGTRIHTGGRCTRDDKLIF
J gene: TRDJ1; clone size: few; D gene: TRDD3; V gene: TRDV1; CDR3 DNA: TGTGCTCTTGGGGCCCCCTTTCAGTACTGGGGGACTAAGAGCACCGATAAACTCATCTTT; CDR3 protein: CALGAPFQYWGTKSTDKLIF
J gene: TRDJ1; clone size: few; D gene: NA; V gene: TRDV1; CDR3 DNA: TGTGCTCTTGGGGAAGAGTGGCTTCCTCCCTTGTCTGGGCATGGGGCCTACACCGATAAACTCATTTTT; CDR3 protein: CALGEEWLPPLSGHGAYTDKLIF
J gene: TRDJ1; clone size: NA; D gene: NA; V gene: TRDV1; CDR3 DNA: TGTGCTCTTGTCCCAAGGGGGGCTCAAGAACTCATCTTT; CDR3 protein: CALVPRGAQELIF
J gene: TRDJ1; clone size: NA; D gene: TRDD3; V gene: TRDV1; CDR3 DNA: TGTGCTCTTGGGGAACTGGCCTACCCCTCCTTATACTGGGGGACCTACACCGATAAACTCATCTTT; CDR3 protein: CALGELAYPSLYWGTYTDKLIF
J gene: TRDJ1; clone size: NA; D gene: TRDD3; V gene: TRDV1; CDR3 DNA: TGTGCTCTTGGGGATCCTTCCTGGTCTGGGGGATATAAGCAATTGTCCGATAAACTCATCTTT; CDR3 protein: CALGDPSWSGGYKQLSDKLIF